These 5 T cell receptor beta chains were sequenced from one sample in a study of T cell clonotyping in hematopoietic cell transplantation. The assay was immunoSEQ multiplex PCR, and TCRdb's table has in-frame clones only and misses some. The sample carries about 6,800 clones, roughly 98% recorded once. The sample was PBMCs, taken 30 days after allogeneic stem cell transplant. These receptors were collected from a male patient in his sixties who had an allogeneic stem cell transplant from a related donor, so the T cells may come from the graft donor. Some clones in this sample may be carry-over from other donors' samples.

This clone was seen once. The chain uses TRBV9 and TRBJ2-3; 11 bases are shared with TRBD2. This CDR3 spans 16 amino acids. J lost 2 bases, V lost 4 bases, and 6 bases had no gene match. Germline V lookup: CDR1 SGDLS, CDR2 YYNGEE. The CDR3 here is CASSSRLAGITDTQYF. Here the CDR3 DNA reads TGTGCCAGCAGCTCCCGACTAGCGGGGATCACAGATACGCAGTATTTT.

This clone was counted a few times. This chain connects TRBV19 to TRBJ2-7, with D perhaps TRBD1 (6 bases). The germline V gene has CDR1 LNHDA and CDR2 SQIVND (reference sequence). This CDR3 comprises 14 residues. Trimming took off 5 bases at V and 3 bases at J, with 14 bases between the two ends. CDR3 amino acids: CASSARDTLYEQYF. The CDR3 nucleotides are TGTGCCAGTAGTGCCCGGGACACCCTCTACGAGCAGTACTTC.

The rearrangement links TRBV4-3 to TRBJ1-6; D is unresolved. Germline V gives CDR1 LGHNA, CDR2 YSLEER. The CDR3 runs to 15 residues. V gave up 0 bases and J gave up 6 bases, with 9 bases separating them. CDR3 protein: CASSQERHFNSPLHF. The CDR3 DNA reads TGCGCCAGCAGCCAAGAACGGCACTTTAATTCACCCCTCCACTTT.

The chain couples TRBV4-1 to TRBJ1-5; D might be TRBD1 (5 bases). Germline lookup yields CDR1 MGHRA and CDR2 YSYEKL. Deletions cut 1 base from V and 3 bases from J, with 16 bases between. The CDR3 has 17 residues. The CDR3 DNA sequence: TGCGCCAGCAGCCAAGCTCCGGTGAGGGGATTCAATCAGCCCCAGCATTTT. Translating gives CASSQAPVRGFNQPQHF.

The V call is TRBV9, the J call TRBJ1-1, with a tentative D call TRBD1 (5 bases). Per the germline V gene, CDR1 is SGDLS and CDR2 is YYNGEE. The CDR3 is 16 residues long. Trimming stripped 3 bases from V and 0 bases from J, with 15 bases between. DNA for the CDR3: TGTGCCAGCAGCGCTCGCGAGACAGACATGAACACTGAAGCTTTCTTT. Its translation: CASSARETDMNTEAFF.